A single sample gave rise to the 19 T cell receptor beta chains below, sequenced in a study of OX40 agonist ivuxolimab in advanced cancers. Assay: immunoSEQ multiplex PCR; the TCRdb copy retains only in-frame clones and omits some. Seen here are some 75,000 clones, more than 70% observed once, and the top ten hold over 2%. The input for sequencing was CD4+ or CD8+ T cells sorted from blood, taken in a trial of the OX40 agonist ivuxolimab. These receptors all come from an adult with an advanced solid tumor such as melanoma, head and neck, liver or kidney cancer.

V usage is TRBV5-1 and J usage is TRBJ2-5, with 9 positions matching TRBD2. Losses at the gene ends were 1 base for V and 5 bases for J; bases not matched to a gene: 6. This CDR3 comprises 15 residues. Germline V CDR1 and CDR2: SGHRS, YFSETQ. CDR3 sequence (DNA): TGCGCCAGCAGCTTGATCGCGGGGGGGCGGGAGACCCAGTACTTC. Translated: CASSLIAGGRETQYF.

The gene calls are TRBV27 and TRBJ2-5, with TRBD2 matching 11 bases. Germline trimming cut 4 bases from V and 1 base from J; bases unmatched to any gene: 8. CDR1 MNHEY and CDR2 SMNVEV come from the germline V gene (reference sequence). The CDR3 is 17 residues long. The chain's CDR3 is CASSSGLAGISQETQYF. The CDR3 DNA follows: TGTGCCAGCAGTTCCGGACTAGCGGGTATCTCCCAAGAGACCCAGTACTTC.

DNA for the CDR3: TGTGCCAGCAGTTACTCGGGGACAGGCCCCTACGAGCAGTACTTC. This sequence encodes CASSYSGTGPYEQYF. The chain recombines TRBV6-5 with TRBJ2-7; 8 positions agree with TRBD1. Germline CDR1 is MNHEY and CDR2 is SVGAGI. The CDR3 has 15 amino acids. Trimming cost V 0 bases and J 2 bases; bases outside gene matches: 3.

This rearrangement joins TRBV28 to TRBJ2-3, with TRBD2 matching 14 bases. The junction had 8 bases not matched to a gene; V was cut back by 7 bases and J by 5 bases. Per germline, CDR1 MDHEN and CDR2 SYDVKM. The CDR3 has 16 amino acids. The CDR3 region is CASTLGLAGGQDTQYF. The CDR3 bases are TGTGCCAGCACCCTCGGACTAGCGGGAGGTCAAGATACGCAGTATTTT.

The J gene is TRBJ1-3, the V gene TRBV11-2; D not resolved. Germline V gene lookup returns CDR1 SGHAT and CDR2 FQNNGV. This CDR3 comprises 15 residues. V shed 2 bases and J shed 0 bases, with 8 bases lying between them. The CDR3 spells CASSLIRSSGNTIYF. The CDR3 DNA is TGTGCCAGCAGCTTAATCCGGTCCTCTGGAAACACCATATATTTT.

This clone has a count of ten or more. This specimen includes other DNA sequences encoding the same CDR3. The chain links TRBV5-1 to TRBJ1-1, with D perhaps matching TRBD1 (6 bases). Germline CDR1 SGHRS, CDR2 YFSETQ. Trimming shortened V by 0 bases and J by 4 bases, and 10 bases separated the two germline ends. The CDR3 extends over 14 amino acids. This CDR3 reads CASSLAGGGTEAFF. DNA for the CDR3: TGCGCCAGCAGCTTGGCGGGAGGGGGCACTGAAGCTTTCTTT.

This chain joins TRBV27 and TRBJ2-1; 8 bases align to TRBD1. CDR3 length: 14 amino acids. Losses at the gene ends were 11 bases for V and 6 bases for J; bases not matched to a gene: 12. Germline V gene data show CDR1 as MNHEY and CDR2 as SMNVEV (reference sequence). The CDR3 coding sequence is TGTGCCGGGGTGATCAGGGGGCAAGGCAATGAGCAGTTCTTC. This gives the protein CAGVIRGQGNEQFF.

The chain recombines TRBV7-2 with TRBJ1-6, with unresolved D. The length of the CDR3 is 15 residues. V lost 1 base and J lost 5, with 9 bases in between. Germline assignment: CDR1 SGHTA and CDR2 FQGNSA. CDR3 nucleotides: TGTGCCAGCAGCTTAGAGGACCGGGATAATTCACCCCTCCACTTT. It specifies CASSLEDRDNSPLHF.

This chain connects TRBV27 to TRBJ2-1; 8 bases match TRBD1. Germline trimming cut 7 bases from V and 4 bases from J; bases unmatched to any gene: 12. Germline CDR1 and CDR2: MNHEY and SMNVEV (reference sequence). The CDR3 totals 16 residues. This CDR3 reads CASTPQGAPGYNEQFF. Written as DNA, the CDR3 is TGTGCCAGCACCCCTCAGGGGGCACCGGGATACAATGAGCAGTTCTTC.

In nucleotides, the CDR3 is TGTGCCAGCAGCTTAGGACCGGGACTCACAAATGAAAAACTGTTTTTT. The encoded protein is CASSLGPGLTNEKLFF. This sequence joins TRBV7-2 and TRBJ1-4; D possibly corresponds to TRBD1 (5 bases). The CDR3 loop spans 16 amino acids. Deletions cut 1 base from V and 5 bases from J, with 14 bases between. The germline V gene encodes CDR1 SGHTA and CDR2 FQGNSA.

The V gene is TRBV19, the J gene TRBJ2-1; D is uncertain. This CDR3 has 13 residues. Trimming removed 4 bases at V and 4 bases at J, with 8 bases between. Germline loops: CDR1 LNHDA, CDR2 SQIVND (reference sequence). In DNA form, the CDR3 reads TGTGCCAGTAGTAACAGACATTACAATGAGCAGTTCTTC. Amino acid sequence: CASSNRHYNEQFF. The entire variable domain, with the rest obtained from reference TRBV19 and TRBJ2-1, is as follows: DGGITQSPKYLFRKEGQNVTLSCEQNLNHDAMYWYRQDPGQGLRLIYYSQIVNDFQKGDIAEGYSVSREKKESFPLTVTSAQKNPTAFYLCASSNRHYNEQFFGPGTRLTVL.

V is TRBV28 and J is TRBJ2-5; D call uncertain. The V end lost 2 bases, the J end lost 4 bases, and 14 bases lay between the germline ends. CDR3 length equals 15 residues. The V gene's germline CDR1 is MDHEN and CDR2 SYDVKM. The chain's CDR3 is CASSLKTPSGETQYF. Written as DNA, the CDR3 is TGTGCCAGCAGTTTAAAAACGCCCTCCGGAGAGACCCAGTACTTC.

The chain joins TRBV5-1 to TRBJ2-3, with D possibly being TRBD1 (6 bases). This CDR3 comprises 14 residues. Trimming removed 1 base at V and 4 bases at J, with 10 bases between. CDR1 and CDR2 from the germline V gene are SGHRS and YFSETQ. The CDR3 DNA is TGCGCCAGCAGCTTGCGACAGGACGCAGATACGCAGTATTTT. Translating gives CASSLRQDADTQYF.

This sequence joins TRBV5-4 and TRBJ2-3; 13 bases agree with TRBD2. Germline V gene lookup returns CDR1 SGHNT and CDR2 YYREEE (reference sequence). J was trimmed by 3 bases and V by 0 bases; bases with no gene match: 4. This CDR3 contains 17 residues. The DNA of the CDR3 is TGTGCCAGCAGCTTGGTGGTGACTAGCGGGAGGACAGATACGCAGTATTTT. This codes for CASSLVVTSGRTDTQYF.

This clone was seen just once. The CDR3 nucleotides are TGTGCCAGCTCACGAGCACAGGCGAACCAAGAGACCCAGTACTTC. Protein: CASSRAQANQETQYF. The rearrangement joins TRBV18 to TRBJ2-5, with D maybe TRBD1 (5 bases). The CDR3 extends over 15 amino acids. Trimming removed 4 bases at V and 0 bases at J, with 12 bases between. Germline V CDR1 and CDR2: KGHSH, LQKENI. Filled out from reference TRBV18 and TRBJ2-5, the complete variable domain reads NAGVMQNPRHLVRRRGQEARLRCSPMKGHSHVYWYRQLPEEGLKFMVYLQKENIIDESGMPKERFSAEFPKEGPSILRIQQVVRGDSAAYFCASSRAQANQETQYFGPGTRLLVL.

The chain uses TRBV5-1 and TRBJ2-3, with 8 nucleotides matching TRBD2. The germline V gene has CDR1 SGHRS and CDR2 YFSETQ. The CDR3 spans 14 residues. V shed 4 bases, J shed 5 bases, and the junction held 6 bases outside the gene matches. CDR3 in DNA: TGCGCCAGCAGCCCAGAGCGGGGGAAAGATACGCAGTATTTT. This gives the protein CASSPERGKDTQYF.

This clone has just one count. The chain is built from TRBV19 and TRBJ2-1, with D perhaps assigned TRBD1 or TRBD2 (5 bases each). Trimming shortened V by 3 bases and J by 8 bases, and 17 bases separated the two germline ends. CDR3 length: 15 residues. The V gene's germline CDR1 is LNHDA and CDR2 SQIVND (reference sequence). In DNA form, the CDR3 reads TGTGCCAGTAGTATGTGGGGACCCCTAGGCGATGAGCAGTTCTTC. Translated: CASSMWGPLGDEQFF.

This chain connects TRBV28 to TRBJ1-2; 12 nucleotides align to TRBD1. Germline V gene data show CDR1 as MDHEN and CDR2 as SYDVKM. This CDR3 comprises 14 residues. V trimming: 6 bases; J trimming: 7 bases; junction bases outside the gene matches: 6. CDR3 sequence (DNA): TGTGCCAGCAGGGCCGGGACAGGGGGCTTTGGCTACACCTTC. Translating gives CASRAGTGGFGYTF.

This clone was observed a handful of times. V and J are TRBV10-3 and TRBJ1-5, with D perhaps TRBD1 (5 bases). The CDR3 runs 16 residues. The V end lost 0 bases, the J end lost 1 base, and 10 bases lay between the germline ends. CDR1 is ENHRY and CDR2 is SYGVKD in the germline V gene. CDR3 sequence reads: CAISESEGLSNQPQHF. Written as DNA, the CDR3 is TGTGCCATCAGTGAGTCGGAGGGGCTGAGCAATCAGCCCCAGCATTTT.